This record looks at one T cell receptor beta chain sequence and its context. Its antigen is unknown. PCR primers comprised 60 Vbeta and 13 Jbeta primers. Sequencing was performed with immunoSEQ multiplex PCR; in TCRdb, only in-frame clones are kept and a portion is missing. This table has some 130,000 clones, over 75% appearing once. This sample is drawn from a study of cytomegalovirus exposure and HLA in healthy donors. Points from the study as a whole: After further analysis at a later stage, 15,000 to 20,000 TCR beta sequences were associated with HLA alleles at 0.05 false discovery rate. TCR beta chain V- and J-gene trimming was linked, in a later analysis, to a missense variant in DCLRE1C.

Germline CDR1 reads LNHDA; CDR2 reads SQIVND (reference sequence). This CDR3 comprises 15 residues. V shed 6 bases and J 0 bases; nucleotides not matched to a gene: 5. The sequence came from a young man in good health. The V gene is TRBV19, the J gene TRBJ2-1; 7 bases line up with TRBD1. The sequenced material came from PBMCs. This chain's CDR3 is CASSRQGSSYNEQFF. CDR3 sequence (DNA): TGTGCCAGTAGCCGACAGGGAAGCTCCTACAATGAGCAGTTCTTC.